This T cell receptor beta chain comes out of a study of blood T cell repertoires in COVID-19. TCRdb's table, derived via immunoSEQ multiplex PCR, lists solely in-frame clones and lacks some. The data hold tens of thousands of clones, with 80% to 90% observed a single time. The CDR3 length is 15 residues. From germline, CDR1 is SGHTA and CDR2 FQGNSA. The V end was cut by 2 bases, the J end by 2 bases, with 13 bases between. This sequence was found in a man aged 60 to 75 with acute or convalescent COVID-19. V usage is TRBV7-2 and J usage is TRBJ2-7; possible D gene TRBD2, 6 bases. The sequenced material came from peripheral blood. The CDR3 nucleotides are TGTGCCAGCAGCTTATTTTGGGACTCGACCTACGAGCAGTACTTC. It codes for CASSLFWDSTYEQYF. Using reference TRBV7-2 and TRBJ2-7 for the parts outside the CDR3, the full variable domain is GAGVSQSPSNKVTEKGKDVELRCDPISGHTALYWYRQSLGQGLEFLIYFQGNSAPDKSGLPSDRFSAERTGGSVSTLTIQRTQQEDSAVYLCASSLFWDSTYEQYFGPGTRLTVT.